The 17 T cell receptor beta chains given below trace back to one sample, sequenced in a study of OX40 agonist ivuxolimab in advanced cancers. The data were produced by immunoSEQ multiplex PCR, yet TCRdb's version contains in-frame clones alone and is incomplete. The sample lists roughly 70,000 clones; about 86% were seen once. The starting material was CD4+ or CD8+ T cells sorted from blood, obtained in a trial of the OX40 agonist ivuxolimab. These receptors were collected from an adult with an advanced solid tumor such as melanoma, head and neck, liver or kidney cancer.

This clone was detected only once. The rearrangement uses TRBV2 and TRBJ2-1; D is perhaps TRBD1 (7 bases). The length of the CDR3 is 13 residues. V was shortened by 4 bases and J by 10 bases, with 14 bases between the two germline ends. Germline assignment: CDR1 SNHLY and CDR2 FYNNEI. The CDR3 region is CASSATRGQEQFF. In DNA form, the CDR3 reads TGTGCCAGCAGTGCGACTAGGGGGCAGGAGCAGTTCTTC.

The chain employs TRBV5-4 and TRBJ1-1; D is ambiguous. V shed 4 bases and J shed 1 base, with 8 bases lying between them. This CDR3 has 13 residues. Per the germline V gene, CDR1 is SGHNT and CDR2 is YYREEE (reference sequence). CDR3 sequence: CASSATWNTEAFF. The CDR3, as DNA: TGTGCCAGCAGCGCTACATGGAACACTGAAGCTTTCTTT. The whole variable domain, remainder taken from reference TRBV5-4 and TRBJ1-1, is ETGVTQSPTHLIKTRGQQVTLRCSSQSGHNTVSWYQQALGQGPQFIFQYYREEENGRGNFPPRFSGLQFPNYSSELNVNALELDDSALYLCASSATWNTEAFFGQGTRLTVV.

The chain uses TRBV30 and TRBJ1-5; the D gene is possibly TRBD1 (6 bases). V was pared by 5 bases and J by 5 bases, with 19 bases between. CDR1 is GTSNPN and CDR2 is SVGIG in the germline V gene (reference sequence). This CDR3 spans 15 amino acids. As DNA, the CDR3 is TGTGCCTGGTCCCGCAGGGGAGGGCTGGATCAGCCCCAGCATTTT. This gives the protein CAWSRRGGLDQPQHF.

The V call is TRBV15, the J call TRBJ2-5; TRBD1 aligns across 7 bases. This CDR3 is built from 16 residues. Per the germline V gene, CDR1 is LNHNV and CDR2 is YYDKDF (reference sequence). The junction had 10 bases not matched to a gene; V was cut back by 4 bases and J by 2 bases. Written as DNA, the CDR3 is TGTGCCACCAGCATTTTGAGGACAGGTTCTCAAGAGACCCAGTACTTC. Protein: CATSILRTGSQETQYF.

The rearrangement links TRBV27 to TRBJ2-7; 8 nucleotides align to TRBD2. The CDR3 is made up of 14 amino acids. J lost 8 bases, V lost 3 bases, and 9 bases had no gene match. Per germline, CDR1 MNHEY and CDR2 SMNVEV (reference sequence). The CDR3 DNA sequence: TGTGCCAGCAGTTTCCGGGGGGGGACCGGGAAGCAGTACTTC. Amino acid sequence: CASSFRGGTGKQYF.

The chain employs TRBV11-3 and TRBJ2-5, with 8 bases that match TRBD1. V was pared by 1 base and J by 2 bases, with 9 bases of the junction left unmatched. The CDR3 is 17 residues long. Germline V CDR1 and CDR2: SGHNT, YENEEA. The CDR3 nucleotides read TGTGCCAGCAGCTTAGGGACAGGGCCATCGTTTCAAGAGACCCAGTACTTC. This encodes CASSLGTGPSFQETQYF.

The chain couples TRBV6-6 to TRBJ2-7, with no clear D. The CDR3 has 13 residues. In germline, CDR1 is MNHNY, CDR2 SVGAGI (reference sequence). V lost 7 bases, J lost 2 bases, and 12 bases lay in between. CDR3 region: CASTRPATYEQYF. The CDR3 nucleotides read TGTGCCAGCACTCGACCGGCTACCTACGAGCAGTACTTC.

This chain links TRBV27 with TRBJ2-3; 13 bases fit TRBD2. V trimming: 4 bases; J trimming: 2 bases; junction bases outside the gene matches: 3. The germline V gene has CDR1 MNHEY and CDR2 SMNVEV (reference sequence). This CDR3 has 16 residues. CDR3 loop: CASSWGLAGNTDTQYF. The CDR3 region has the DNA TGTGCCAGCAGTTGGGGACTAGCGGGAAACACAGATACGCAGTATTTT.

The chain links TRBV6-5 to TRBJ1-4, with D maybe TRBD1 (6 bases). CDR1 is MNHEY, CDR2 SVGAGI, per germline. This CDR3 region has 14 residues. The V end lost 6 bases, the J end lost 2 bases, and 10 bases lay between the germline ends. The CDR3 bases are TGTGCCAGCAGCAGGACAGTGACTAATGAAAAACTGTTTTTT. This codes for CASSRTVTNEKLFF.

This rearrangement joins TRBV7-9 to TRBJ2-5; 11 bases map to TRBD2. J was trimmed by 1 base and V by 5 bases; bases with no gene match: 3. The CDR3 has 15 amino acids. Germline V gives CDR1 SEHNR, CDR2 FQNEAQ (reference sequence). Here the CDR3 reads CASSRLAGIQETQYF. The CDR3 DNA sequence: TGTGCCAGCAGCCGACTAGCGGGGATCCAAGAGACCCAGTACTTC. Full variable domain (missing parts from reference TRBV7-9 and TRBJ2-5): DTGVSQNPRHKITKRGQNVTFRCDPISEHNRLYWYRQTLGQGPEFLTYFQNEAQLEKSRLLSDRFSAERPKGSFSTLEIQRTEQGDSAMYLCASSRLAGIQETQYFGPGTRLLVL.

This clone was counted a single time. This chain joins TRBV6-5 and TRBJ2-5; D assignment may be TRBD1 or TRBD2 (5 bases each). Trimming shortened V by 0 bases and J by 5 bases, and 16 bases separated the two germline ends. The V gene's germline CDR1 is MNHEY and CDR2 SVGAGI. The CDR3 contains 16 residues. The CDR3 protein is CASSYSFPGLGETQYF. The CDR3 bases are TGTGCCAGCAGTTACTCTTTTCCGGGGCTTGGGGAGACCCAGTACTTC.

This clone was observed once. The gene calls are TRBV9 and TRBJ2-1; 7 bases match TRBD2. The germline V gene encodes CDR1 SGDLS and CDR2 YYNGEE. After removal of 4 bases from V and 11 bases from J, the junction contained 18 bases not matched to a gene. The CDR3 is 16 residues long. CDR3 nucleotide sequence: TGTGCCAGCAGCCCCCTGGAAGGGAGGGCTTATTGGAAGCAGTTCTTC. Translating it yields CASSPLEGRAYWKQFF.

This clone was observed a single time. V and J are TRBV6-5 and TRBJ2-3, with 11 bases matching TRBD2. The germline gives CDR1 MNHEY, CDR2 SVGAGI. Trimming at V came to 6 bases and at J to 5 bases, leaving 7 bases not matched to a gene. CDR3 length equals 15 residues. This chain's CDR3 is CASRALAGEGDTQYF. The CDR3 DNA reads as TGTGCCAGCAGGGCACTAGCGGGAGAAGGAGATACGCAGTATTTT.

The table lists this clone with a count of one. The CDR3 DNA is TGTGCCTGGAGTGTACACGGGACAGGGAATACTTGGGGCTACACCTTC. Protein: CAWSVHGTGNTWGYTF. V and J are TRBV30 and TRBJ1-2; 9 bases map to TRBD1. V gave up 0 bases and J gave up 8 bases; unmatched junction bases: 13. This CDR3 region has 16 residues. From germline, CDR1 is GTSNPN and CDR2 SVGIG (reference sequence).

This chain connects TRBV5-1 to TRBJ1-2; D gene unclear. The germline V and J ends were trimmed by 0 bases and 2 bases, with 2 bases remaining between them. The CDR3 runs to 12 residues. Germline CDR1 and CDR2: SGHRS and YFSETQ. CDR3 sequence: CASSLDNYGYTF. The CDR3 nucleotides are TGCGCCAGCAGCTTGGACAACTATGGCTACACCTTC.

The chain has TRBV28 and TRBJ1-2, with D uncertain. Per the germline V gene, CDR1 is MDHEN and CDR2 is SYDVKM. Trimming removed 8 bases from V and 0 bases from J, with 4 bases in between. The CDR3 length is 11 residues. The chain's CDR3 is CASQANYGYTF. The CDR3 DNA sequence: TGTGCCAGCCAAGCTAACTATGGCTACACCTTC.

This rearrangement joins TRBV7-2 to TRBJ2-5; TRBD2 matches at 8 bases. The CDR3 sequence is 16 residues long. V was clipped by 1 base and J by 2 bases; unmatched bases: 6. Germline-derived CDR1 and CDR2 are SGHTA and FQGNSA. This CDR3 reads CASSLVASGHQETQYF. The CDR3, as DNA: TGTGCCAGCAGCTTAGTGGCTAGCGGGCATCAAGAGACCCAGTACTTC.